The clone carrying this T cell receptor beta chain was recorded many times. This CDR3 has 16 residues. The ends were cut back, 4 bases at V and 9 bases at J, with 22 bases in the middle. Germline CDR1 MGHRA, CDR2 YSYEKL. This record comes from a study of tumor-infiltrating lymphocytes in primary liver carcinoma. Germline DNA was also extracted, while the blood RNA originated from unsorted whole blood. Using a constant-region primer together with ProtoScript II reverse transcriptase, TCR beta cDNA was made from approximately 0.55 ug of total RNA. Three nested multiplex PCR rounds, a slightly modified ARM-PCR, produced the libraries for TCR beta. PCR rounds one and two used TRBV1-TRBV30 forward primers with a C-beta reverse primer for approximately 10 cycles each. TCRdb reprocessed the multiplex PCR reads with MiXCR, giving one entry per CDR3 protein. This table holds about 200,000 distinct CDR3 sequences, roughly two thirds found once.

This receptor was taken from a woman aged 60-75 years with primary liver carcinoma and hepatitis B virus infection. This sequence joins TRBV4-1 and TRBJ2-1, with D perhaps assigned TRBD1 or TRBD2 (5 bases each). Input material: peripheral blood. CDR3: CASSLTPGTGFGEQFF. The CDR3 region has the DNA TGCGCCAGCAGCCTAACCCCAGGGACGGGATTTGGTGAGCAGTTCTTC.